The 10 T cell receptor beta chains reported below all come from one sample, sequenced in a study of OX40 agonist ivuxolimab in advanced cancers. Sequencing was performed with immunoSEQ multiplex PCR; in TCRdb, only in-frame clones are kept and a portion is missing. The table records about 81,000 clones, 88% of them present only once. Sequencing used CD4+ or CD8+ T cells sorted from blood, obtained in a trial of the OX40 agonist ivuxolimab. These receptors originate from an adult with an advanced solid tumor such as melanoma, head and neck, liver or kidney cancer.

The V call is TRBV5-6, the J call TRBJ2-2; 7 bases line up with TRBD1. Germline lookup yields CDR1 SGHDT and CDR2 YYEEEE. The CDR3 covers 13 residues. V lost 4 bases, J lost 4 bases, and 1 base stayed unmatched. The CDR3 protein is CASSPGGTGELFF. CDR3 sequence (DNA): TGTGCCAGCAGCCCAGGGGGCACCGGGGAGCTGTTTTTT. The full variable domain, with the rest looked up from reference TRBV5-6 and TRBJ2-2, is DAGVTQSPTHLIKTRGQQVTLRCSPKSGHDTVSWYQQALGQGPQFIFQYYEEEERQRGNFPDRFSGHQFPNYSSELNVNALLLGDSALYLCASSPGGTGELFFGEGSRLTVL.

The rearrangement links TRBV5-4 to TRBJ2-1; 7 bases map to TRBD2. Germline assignment: CDR1 SGHNT and CDR2 YYREEE (reference sequence). CDR3 length: 15 amino acids. Losses at the gene ends were 2 bases for V and 6 bases for J; bases not matched to a gene: 8. The CDR3 nucleotides are TGTGCCAGCAGCTTCTCTCCGGGGGGAGGCAATGAGCAGTTCTTC. This encodes CASSFSPGGGNEQFF.

The chain joins TRBV6-6 to TRBJ2-7; a possible D gene is TRBD2 (7 bases). Trimming removed 11 bases at V and 1 base at J, with 12 bases between. The germline gives CDR1 MNHNY, CDR2 SVGAGI (reference sequence). The CDR3 runs to 12 residues. CDR3 in DNA: TGTGCCGGGGGGGCAGGGTCCTACGAGCAGTACTTC. Protein: CAGGAGSYEQYF.

The chain employs TRBV28 and TRBJ2-7, with no clear D. The CDR3 has 12 residues. Between the trimmed V and J ends, which lost 6 bases and 2 bases, there was a span of 8 bases. From germline, CDR1 is MDHEN and CDR2 SYDVKM. In DNA, the CDR3 is TGTGCCAGCAGGTCAATAGCCTACGAGCAGTACTTC. It translates to CASRSIAYEQYF.

The V and J genes are TRBV20-1 and TRBJ2-3; D remains unclear. The V gene's germline CDR1 is DFQATT and CDR2 SNEGSKA (reference sequence). The CDR3 totals 11 residues. Trimming removed 3 bases at V and 4 bases at J, with 5 bases between. CDR3 residues: CSASLADTQYF. The CDR3 DNA reads as TGCAGTGCTAGTTTGGCAGATACGCAGTATTTT.

This rearrangement joins TRBV9 to TRBJ2-3, with D uncertain. The CDR3 is 13 amino acids. Trimming left V 2 bases short and J 2 bases short, with 6 bases between. CDR1 and CDR2 from the germline V gene are SGDLS and YYNGEE. The CDR3 DNA is TGTGCCAGCAGCGTGGCGATCACAGATACGCAGTATTTT. Translation gives CASSVAITDTQYF.

The rearrangement uses TRBV5-4 and TRBJ1-2, with D maybe TRBD1 (5 bases). V was trimmed by 4 bases and J by 5 bases, leaving 12 bases between them. This CDR3 is built from 13 residues. Looked up from germline, CDR1 is SGHNT and CDR2 is YYREEE (reference sequence). The CDR3 DNA follows: TGTGCCAGCAGCGCTGTGGGGGGGTATGGCTACACCTTC. Protein product: CASSAVGGYGYTF.

The CDR3: CASSSTVSTQYF. CDR3 in DNA: TGTGCCAGCAGTTCAACGGTGTCGACGCAGTATTTT. V usage is TRBV6-5 and J usage is TRBJ2-3; D is ambiguous. The CDR3 consists of 12 residues. Germline values: CDR1 MNHEY, CDR2 SVGAGI. V was trimmed by 4 bases and J by 9 bases, leaving 11 bases between them.

This chain links TRBV5-1 with TRBJ1-5, with a weak D call TRBD1 (5 bases). Germline CDR1 reads SGHRS; CDR2 reads YFSETQ. This CDR3 is built from 14 residues. Trimming removed 4 bases from V and 4 bases from J, with 12 bases in between. CDR3 nucleotide sequence: TGCGCCAGCAGCCCCGACAGTGGAAATCAGCCCCAGCATTTT. Translating it yields CASSPDSGNQPQHF.

The CDR3 loop is CASSYQGTTYNEQFF. The CDR3 DNA reads TGCGCCAGCAGCTATCAGGGAACCACCTACAATGAGCAGTTCTTC. V usage is TRBV5-1 and J usage is TRBJ2-1; a weak D match, TRBD1 (5 bases). V gave up 3 bases and J gave up 2 bases, with 12 bases separating them. There are 15 residues in the CDR3. CDR1 and CDR2 from the germline V gene are SGHRS and YFSETQ. Looking up the rest from reference TRBV5-1 and TRBJ2-1 gives the full variable domain: KAGVTQTPRYLIKTRGQQVTLSCSPISGHRSVSWYQQTPGQGLQFLFEYFSETQRNKGNFPGRFSGRQFSNSRSEMNVSTLELGDSALYLCASSYQGTTYNEQFFGPGTRLTVL.